These 15 T cell receptor beta chains were sequenced from one sample in a study of blood T cell repertoires in COVID-19. Method: immunoSEQ multiplex PCR; TCRdb's copy keeps in-frame clones and lacks some. The sample lists around 400,000 clones, 80% to 95% seen once, with roughly 0.9% in the top ten. Sample: PBMCs or T cells enriched from blood (not recorded which). These receptors originate from a middle-aged woman who had been exposed to COVID-19.

The gene calls are TRBV4-3 and TRBJ1-1, with D maybe TRBD1 (6 bases). V was clipped by 0 bases and J by 1 base, with 18 bases between them. The CDR3 covers 18 residues. Germline lookup yields CDR1 LGHNA and CDR2 YSLEER. This CDR3 reads CASSQDRGTRGSNTEAFF. DNA of the CDR3: TGCGCCAGCAGCCAAGATAGGGGGACAAGGGGTTCGAACACTGAAGCTTTCTTT.

The rearrangement uses TRBV12-3 or TRBV12-4 and TRBJ2-5, with D maybe TRBD2 (6 bases). The V gene lost 6 bases and the J gene lost 5 bases, with 13 bases spanning the gap. The CDR3 extends over 13 amino acids. CDR3 DNA sequence: TGTGCCAGCAGCATAAACGCGGGGGAGACCCAGTACTTC. It translates to CASSINAGETQYF.

This clone was seen only a few times. J is TRBJ1-2 and V is TRBV30; D gene unclear. V lost 3 bases and J 6 bases, leaving 14 bases between the germline ends. CDR1 GTSNPN and CDR2 SVGIG come from the germline V gene (reference sequence). The length of the CDR3 is 13 residues. This chain's CDR3 is CAWSAQQRHGYTF. The CDR3 DNA follows: TGTGCCTGGAGCGCGCAGCAGCGACATGGCTACACCTTC.

The rearrangement links TRBV21-1 to TRBJ2-1; the D call of TRBD1 is as the table states it, not checked on the DNA. TRBV21-1 is deemed a pseudogene. This CDR3 has 15 amino acids. The CDR3 nucleotides read TGTGCCAGCAGCAGGCCCCATGAACGTTACAATGAGCAGTTCTTC. This encodes CASSRPHERYNEQFF.

This chain connects TRBV5-1 to TRBJ1-1; tentative D call: TRBD1 (6 bases). The CDR3 is 13 amino acids. CDR1 SGHRS and CDR2 YFSETQ come from the germline V gene. Between the trimmed V and J ends, which lost 4 bases and 5 bases, there was a span of 12 bases. This chain's CDR3 is CASSPGGPTEAFF. CDR3 DNA sequence: TGCGCCAGCAGCCCCGGGGGGCCGACTGAAGCTTTCTTT.

The rearrangement links TRBV3-1 (or the pseudogene TRBV3-2) to TRBJ2-7; 14 nucleotides line up with TRBD2. V trimming: 8 bases; J trimming: 6 bases; junction bases outside the gene matches: 15. This CDR3 region has 17 residues. Germline CDR1 and CDR2: LGHDT and YNNKEL (reference sequence). CDR3 sequence: CASSLGTSGSSLGEQYF. The CDR3 DNA reads as TGTGCCAGCTCCCTCGGGACTAGCGGGAGTAGTCTGGGCGAGCAGTACTTC.

The rearrangement uses TRBV6-5 and TRBJ2-3; no reliable D call. V was shortened by 5 bases and J by 5 bases, with 5 bases between the two germline ends. The CDR3 length is 11 residues. CDR1 is MNHEY and CDR2 is SVGAGI in the germline V gene. This CDR3 is CASSPLDTQYF. The CDR3 region has the DNA TGTGCCAGCAGTCCATTAGATACGCAGTATTTT.

V gene TRBV5-6 combines with J gene TRBJ1-6, with D tentatively TRBD1 (5 bases). This CDR3 comprises 14 residues. The V end was cut by 6 bases, the J end by 4 bases, with 11 bases between. CDR1 SGHDT and CDR2 YYEEEE come from the germline V gene. The CDR3 region has the DNA TGTGCCAGCACCCCCGGGACTTATAATTCACCCCTCCACTTT. Translation gives CASTPGTYNSPLHF.

The J gene is TRBJ2-1, the V gene TRBV14; TRBD2 aligns across 10 bases. Germline-derived CDR1 and CDR2 are SGHDN and FVKESK. The CDR3 runs to 20 residues. Trimming cost V 1 base and J 0 bases; bases outside gene matches: 12. The CDR3 here is CASSQVPSGRGDPSYNEQFF. CDR3 sequence (DNA): TGTGCCAGCAGCCAAGTTCCTAGCGGGAGAGGGGACCCCTCCTACAATGAGCAGTTCTTC.

The J gene is TRBJ1-2, the V gene TRBV5-4; D remains unclear. Germline V gene data show CDR1 as SGHNT and CDR2 as YYREEE (reference sequence). The CDR3 is made up of 15 amino acids. Between the trimmed V and J ends, which lost 0 bases and 0 bases, there was a span of 9 bases. The CDR3 sequence is CASSLGQVANYGYTF. The CDR3 DNA follows: TGTGCCAGCAGCTTGGGTCAGGTAGCTAACTATGGCTACACCTTC.

A few counts support this clone. The chain employs TRBV7-9 and TRBJ1-5; D not certain. The CDR3 is 13 amino acids. The germline V and J ends were trimmed by 1 base and 6 bases, with 7 bases remaining between them. CDR1 is SEHNR and CDR2 is FQNEAQ in the germline V gene (reference sequence). CDR3 bases: TGTGCCAGCAGCTTAGGCGAGGGTCAGCCCCAGCATTTT. It specifies CASSLGEGQPQHF.

The chain links TRBV19 to TRBJ1-3; TRBD1 is a possible D gene (5 bases). V was clipped by 9 bases and J by 4 bases, with 25 bases between them. The CDR3 has 17 amino acids. Germline loops: CDR1 LNHDA, CDR2 SQIVND (reference sequence). DNA for the CDR3: TGTGCCAGCACTCACAGGATAGGGTCGGTTTCCGGAAACACCATATATTTT. As protein: CASTHRIGSVSGNTIYF.

The rearrangement uses TRBV24-1 and TRBJ1-2; 8 bases agree with TRBD1. The CDR3 length is 13 residues. CDR1 KGHDR and CDR2 SFDVKD come from the germline V gene. Losses at the gene ends were 9 bases for V and 4 bases for J; bases not matched to a gene: 6. The CDR3 nucleotides are TGTGCCACCCGGCAGGGGGCAGGCTATGGCTACACCTTC. It specifies CATRQGAGYGYTF.

The DNA for the CDR3 is TGTGCCAGCAGTGTCAGGGGTGGCACAGATACGCAGTATTTT. It yields the protein CASSVRGGTDTQYF. The chain is built from TRBV2 and TRBJ2-3; TRBD1 might be the D (6 bases). The germline gives CDR1 SNHLY, CDR2 FYNNEI. Between the trimmed V and J ends, which lost 4 bases and 1 base, there was a span of 9 bases. The CDR3 runs 14 residues. The whole variable domain, filled in from reference TRBV2 and TRBJ2-3, reads EPEVTQTPSHQVTQMGQEVILRCVPISNHLYFYWYRQILGQKVEFLVSFYNNEISEKSEIFDDQFSVERPDGSNFTLKIRSTKLEDSAMYFCASSVRGGTDTQYFGPGTRLTVL.

The chain carries TRBV25-1 and TRBJ1-2; 8 nucleotides line up with TRBD1. This CDR3 contains 14 residues. V was pared by 3 bases and J by 4 bases, with 4 bases of the junction left unmatched. Germline values: CDR1 MGHDK, CDR2 SYGVNS. CDR3 region: CASSEWTGFYGYTF. CDR3 DNA: TGTGCCAGCAGTGAGTGGACAGGGTTCTATGGCTACACCTTC.